These T cell receptor beta chains were read from a single sample in a study of blood T cell repertoires in COVID-19. Produced via immunoSEQ multiplex PCR; TCRdb's table is partial and in-frame only. The sample contains approximately 280,000 clones, around 84% of which appear only once. Sequenced input: peripheral blood. The receptors originated from a human donor with COVID-19, enrolled during active disease. The donor label of this sample is uncertain. CDR3s include the opening cysteine and the closing phenylalanine or tryptophan. The D gene is left open where the match is weak. Some rows mark clone size as missing; the rest say once, few, many or name a class of expanded clone.

size | J | V | D | DNA | CDR3
NA | TRBJ1-4 | TRBV30 | TRBD1 | TGTGCCTGGAGTGTACCATTGACAGGGGGTAATGAAAAACTGTTTTTT | CAWSVPLTGGNEKLFF
NA | TRBJ2-1 | TRBV11-2 | NA | TGTGCCAGCAGCTTAGGCTTCGCTAGCGTGGGGAATGAGCAGTTCTTC | CASSLGFASVGNEQFF
few | TRBJ1-5 | TRBV6-5 | NA | TGTGCCAGCAGTCGCCGCGGAGGGGGCAATCAGCCCCAGCATTTT | CASSRRGGGNQPQHF
NA | TRBJ2-3 | TRBV7-3 | TRBD2 | TGTGCCAGCAGCCTCGGACTAGCGGGAGTAGCAGATACGCAGTATTTT | CASSLGLAGVADTQYF
NA | TRBJ2-3 | TRBV28 | TRBD2 | TGTGCCAGTAGCTTGGCGGGAGGGTCCCGCACAGATACGCAGTATTTT | CASSLAGGSRTDTQYF
NA | TRBJ1-2 | TRBV5-1 | NA | TGCGCCAGCAGCTGGACGCAAGGGAGTGGCTACACCTTC | CASSWTQGSGYTF
NA | TRBJ1-1 | TRBV3-1/TRBV3-2 | NA | TGTGCCAGCAGCCAAGATAGAGACACTGAAGCTTTCTTT | CASSQDRDTEAFF
NA | TRBJ2-5 | TRBV11-3 | TRBD2 | TGTGCCAGCAGCACCGGGACTAGCGGGCGCCAAGAGACCCAGTACTTC | CASSTGTSGRQETQYF
NA | TRBJ2-1 | TRBV24-1 | TRBD1 | TGTGCCACCAGTCCAGGGGGCAGGGAGCAGTTCTTC | CATSPGGREQFF
NA | TRBJ1-4 | TRBV30 | NA | TGTGCCTGGAGAAATCCAGGGGTTGAAAAACTGTTTTTT | CAWRNPGVEKLFF
NA | TRBJ2-2 | TRBV21-1 | NA | TGTGCCAGCAGCGGACAGGGCCCGAACACCGGGGAGCTGTTTTTT | CASSGQGPNTGELFF
NA | TRBJ1-5 | TRBV6-5 | NA | TGTGCCAGCGGTCAACAGCTGAATCAGCCCCAGCATTTT | CASGQQLNQPQHF
NA | TRBJ1-2 | TRBV7-9 | NA | TGTGCCAGCAGCTTAACAGGGTCCTATGGCTACACCTTC | CASSLTGSYGYTF
few | TRBJ1-5 | TRBV27 | TRBD1 | TGTGCCAGCAGGTGGACAGGGGAACCCAATCAGCCCCAGCATTTT | CASRWTGEPNQPQHF
NA | TRBJ1-1 | TRBV7-3 | NA | TGTGCCACCGGCGAGGACAGCCGGACTGAAGCTTTCTTT | CATGEDSRTEAFF
once | TRBJ1-5 | TRBV2 | TRBD1 | TGTGCCAGCAGTGCGGACAGGGCTCAGCCCCAGCATTTT | CASSADRAQPQHF
NA | TRBJ1-4 | TRBV19 | NA | TGTGCCAGTAGTTCGGGTACGGCGGCAACTAATGAAAAACTGTTTTTT | CASSSGTAATNEKLFF
NA | TRBJ2-5 | TRBV28 | TRBD2 | TGTGCCAGCAGTTCACGCTGGACTAGCGGGAGGTACATACTACAAGAGACCCAGTACTTC | CASSSRWTSGRYILQETQYF
NA | TRBJ2-3 | TRBV6-5 | NA | TGTGCCAGCAGTTACGGGGCAGTTAGCACAGATACGCAGTATTTT | CASSYGAVSTDTQYF
NA | TRBJ2-6 | TRBV28 | NA | TGTGCCAGCAGCCCCCATTCCTCTGGGGCCAACGTCCTGACTTTC | CASSPHSSGANVLTF
NA | TRBJ1-4 | TRBV21-1 | NA | TGTGCCAGCAGCAAAGACCCAGGCTCAACTAATGAAAAACTGTTTTTT | CASSKDPGSTNEKLFF
NA | TRBJ2-2 | TRBV13 | NA | TGTGCCAGCAGCTTAGGCCGCGGGATTCACACCGGGGAGCTGTTTTTT | CASSLGRGIHTGELFF
NA | TRBJ2-1 | TRBV7-2 | TRBD2 | TGTGCCAGCAGCTTAGCCGCTGGGACTAGCGGGAGACTCCACAATGAGCAGTTCTTC | CASSLAAGTSGRLHNEQFF
NA | TRBJ2-7 | TRBV18 | TRBD2 | TGTGCCAGCTCACCCGGACTAGTTGGGTTCTACGAGCAGTACTTC | CASSPGLVGFYEQYF
NA | TRBJ1-1 | TRBV9 | NA | TGTGCCAGCAGCGTACAGGGCATGACTGAAGCTTTCTTT | CASSVQGMTEAFF
NA | TRBJ1-2 | TRBV12-3/TRBV12-4 | NA | TGTGCCAGCAGTCCGGGACACCGCTATGGCTACACCTTC | CASSPGHRYGYTF
NA | TRBJ2-7 | TRBV3-1/TRBV3-2 | TRBD2 | TGTGCCAGCAGCCAAGAGGCTAGCGGGAGACCGCAGTACTTC | CASSQEASGRPQYF
NA | TRBJ2-7 | TRBV3-1/TRBV3-2 | NA | TGTGCCAGCAGCCAACAGGGGACCTCCTACGAGCAGTACTTC | CASSQQGTSYEQYF
once | TRBJ1-2 | TRBV28 | NA | TGTGCCAGCAGCACCAGGACAGCCCTCTATGGCTACACCTTC | CASSTRTALYGYTF
NA | TRBJ2-7 | TRBV30 | TRBD1 | TGTGCCTGGAGTGAGGGACAGGGCAAGTACTTC | CAWSEGQGKYF
NA | TRBJ1-2 | TRBV7-8 | NA | TGTGCCAGCAGCTACACAACGGGCTATGGCTACACCTTC | CASSYTTGYGYTF
NA | TRBJ2-7 | TRBV30 | NA | TGTGCCTGGAGTAAGAGCAACTACGAGCAGTACTTC | CAWSKSNYEQYF
few | TRBJ1-1 | TRBV12-3/TRBV12-4 | NA | TGTGCCAGCAGTACGGTTCGGGGAGTAGGGGCTTTCTTT | CASSTVRGVGAFF
once | TRBJ2-6 | TRBV30 | NA | TGTGCCTGGACCGCAGACCAGTGGGCGACCAACGTCCTGACTTTC | CAWTADQWATNVLTF
NA | TRBJ2-1 | TRBV9 | TRBD2 | TGTGCCAGCAGCGTAGCACTAGCGGGAGTTTCGGATGAGCAGTTCTTC | CASSVALAGVSDEQFF
NA | TRBJ1-5 | TRBV19 | TRBD1 | TGTGCCAGTAGCCCCACCGGGACAGCCCTCAATCAGCCCCAGCATTTT | CASSPTGTALNQPQHF
NA | TRBJ2-3 | TRBV5-6 | TRBD2 | TGTGCCAGCAGCTTAGCGGGACTAGCGGGAGACGGCGCAGATACGCAGTATTTT | CASSLAGLAGDGADTQYF
NA | TRBJ2-1 | TRBV7-9 | NA | TGTGCCAGCAGCTTAGACGGGAGTTGGAATGAGCAGTTCTTC | CASSLDGSWNEQFF
NA | TRBJ2-2 | TRBV2 | NA | TGTGCCAGCAGCCCGCAGGGGTTAACGTGGGAGCTGTTTTTT | CASSPQGLTWELFF
NA | TRBJ2-7 | TRBV5-1 | TRBD2 | TGCGCCAGCAGTCGAGGGACTAGCGGGAGGAACGAGCAGTACTTC | CASSRGTSGRNEQYF